The present entry profiles one TCR beta chain with its context. Patients had HPV-negative, locally advanced oral cavity squamous cell carcinoma. Profiled with immunoSEQ multiplex PCR; TCRdb holds only in-frame clones, not every one. The sample lists fewer than 20,000 clones, around 72% occurring once. This specimen comes from a study of neoadjuvant anti-PD-1 for oral cavity cancer. Study in general: Patients without progression received a fourth nivolumab dose around day 43, then surgical resection on days 50-56.

Per germline, CDR1 SGHTA and CDR2 FQGNSA. The V gene end was trimmed by 5 bases and the J gene end by 1 base; junction bases not matched to a gene: 1. The CDR3 is 13 amino acids. The clonotype comes from a person between 40 and 85 years old with oral cavity squamous cell carcinoma. The chain carries TRBV7-2 and TRBJ2-5, with TRBD1 matching over 7 bases. Specimen: PBMCs, collected before nivolumab (anti-PD-1) treatment. The DNA of the CDR3 is TGTGCCAGCAGCCGGGACAGCCAAGAGACCCAGTACTTC. Its translation is CASSRDSQETQYF. The whole variable domain, remainder taken from reference TRBV7-2 and TRBJ2-5, is GAGVSQSPSNKVTEKGKDVELRCDPISGHTALYWYRQSLGQGLEFLIYFQGNSAPDKSGLPSDRFSAERTGGSVSTLTIQRTQQEDSAVYLCASSRDSQETQYFGPGTRLLVL.